Shown below are 3 T cell receptor beta chains from a single sample sequenced in a study of cytomegalovirus exposure and HLA in healthy donors. Vbeta (60) and Jbeta (13) primers were used in the PCR. Profiling relied on immunoSEQ multiplex PCR, and the TCRdb table lists in-frame clones only, not all of them. Of roughly 180,000 clones in the sample, 60% to 80% were seen once. Sequencing was performed on PBMCs. All receptors come from a man in his fifties or sixties in good health and CMV-seropositive.

V usage is TRBV11-2 and J usage is TRBJ2-5; D gene ambiguous. The CDR3 totals 15 residues. Trimming removed 1 base at V and 2 bases at J, with 11 bases between. CDR1 is SGHAT and CDR2 is FQNNGV in the germline V gene. CDR3 loop: CASSLGSDFQETQYF. The CDR3 DNA is TGTGCCAGCAGCTTAGGGTCAGACTTTCAAGAGACCCAGTACTTC. The full variable domain, in which reference TRBV11-2 and TRBJ2-5 provide the parts outside the CDR3, is EAGVAQSPRYKIIEKRQSVAFWCNPISGHATLYWYQQILGQGPKLLIQFQNNGVVDDSQLPKDRFSAERLKGVDSTLKIQPAKLEDSAVYLCASSLGSDFQETQYFGPGTRLLVL.

The chain is built from TRBV15 and TRBJ2-7; 9 nucleotides agree with TRBD1. V gave up 2 bases and J gave up 0 bases; unmatched junction bases: 11. The CDR3 is 18 residues long. Germline values: CDR1 LNHNV, CDR2 YYDKDF (reference sequence). The CDR3 nucleotides are TGTGCCACCAGCAGAACAGGAAGGGACAGGGCCCTCTCCTACGAGCAGTACTTC. It encodes CATSRTGRDRALSYEQYF.

V gene TRBV21-1 combines with J gene TRBJ2-5; the table's D call, TRBD1, has no DNA check behind it. TRBV21-1 is assigned pseudogene status. The CDR3 has 13 residues. The CDR3 bases are TGTGCCAGCAGAACAGGGGGCCAGGAGACCCAGTACTTC. It translates to CASRTGGQETQYF.